Listed below are T cell receptor beta chains from one sample, sequenced in a study of post-analysis software for immune sequencing data. TCRdb reprocessed the PCR reads via MiXCR and lists one record per CDR3 protein. In the table there are fewer than 600,000 distinct CDR3 sequences, 40% to 55% of which are singletons. The specimen sequenced was blood. The receptors derive from a girl between 10 and 17 years old with multiple sclerosis. CDR3s include the opening cysteine and the closing phenylalanine or tryptophan. D genes are given only for firm matches.

V gene,D gene,CDR3 protein
TRBV29-1,NA,CSVEGRVWTEAFF
TRBV20-1,NA,CSAREGGYYNEQFF
TRBV4-1,NA,CASSPLAATYNEQFF
TRBV28,NA,CASSFGGVGSPLHF
TRBV10-3,TRBD1,CARRQGENYGYTF
TRBV5-1,TRBD2,CASTRSGSSNEQYF
TRBV5-1,NA,CASSSVSSYEQYF
TRBV20-1,NA,CSARYKINEQYF
TRBV20-1,NA,CSARDILAAEAFF
TRBV16,NA,CASSQWAAGPNEQFF
TRBV28,NA,CASSPRGGNEKLFF
TRBV7-9,TRBD1,CASSSGQVATNEKLFF
TRBV24-1,NA,CATSDLPTGSPYNEQFF
TRBV5-8,NA,CASSFTLSASYNEQFF
TRBV12-3/TRBV12-4,TRBD1,CASRPSGALGAPMTGGTDEQYF
TRBV9,NA,CASSVGGGNQPQHF
TRBV6-4,NA,CASSAGIHTEAFF
TRBV28,TRBD1,CASSSVRDRVYGYTF
TRBV3-1,NA,CASSLQGPILSYQETQYF
TRBV28,TRBD1,CASSLLKGTDQETQYF
TRBV27,TRBD1,CASRKTGGQPQHF
TRBV27,TRBD2,CASSSMGLAGLDTQYF
TRBV7-8,TRBD2,CASSSRQRESTDTQYF
TRBV4-1,TRBD1,CASSQPRQGRTVKSYTF
TRBV4-3,TRBD2,CASSQDWASGRRETQYF
TRBV28,TRBD1,CASIDRGSSYNEQFF
TRBV3-1,NA,CASNQSLDGNEQFF
TRBV20-1,TRBD2,CSATDTSGRAWDEQFF
TRBV28,NA,CASSIHQPQHF